This entry lists 18 T cell receptor beta chains sequenced from one sample in a study of OX40 agonist ivuxolimab in advanced cancers. The protocol was immunoSEQ multiplex PCR, while the TCRdb copy is restricted to in-frame clones and leaves out a portion. Of around 60,000 clones listed, 90% to 95% are singletons. Sequenced material: CD4+ or CD8+ T cells sorted from blood, taken in a trial of the OX40 agonist ivuxolimab. The source is an adult with an advanced solid tumor such as melanoma, head and neck, liver or kidney cancer.

This chain joins TRBV5-8 and TRBJ2-7; D might be TRBD1 (7 bases). The CDR3 consists of 15 residues. Trimming took off 6 bases at V and 3 bases at J, with 19 bases between the two ends. Germline CDR1 SGHTS, CDR2 YDEGEE. Written as DNA, the CDR3 is TGTGCCAGCACCCCGAGGGGGGCAGGGGGCTACGAGCAGTACTTC. Translating gives CASTPRGAGGYEQYF.

V and J are TRBV29-1 and TRBJ1-2, with D tentatively TRBD1 (5 bases). Per the germline V gene, CDR1 is SQVTM and CDR2 is ANQGSEA. Trimming cost V 2 bases and J 4 bases, with 8 bases left between them. This CDR3 is 12 amino acids long. This CDR3 is CSVEQGGYGYTF. The CDR3 DNA reads as TGCAGCGTTGAACAGGGAGGCTATGGCTACACCTTC.

The CDR3 DNA reads as TGTGCCAGCAGAAGACAGATGAACTATGGCTACACCTTC. This encodes CASRRQMNYGYTF. This rearrangement joins TRBV2 to TRBJ1-2, with a possible D match to TRBD1 (5 bases). Germline V gives CDR1 SNHLY, CDR2 FYNNEI. This CDR3 has 13 residues. Trimming pared 6 bases from V and 2 bases from J, leaving 10 bases between. The full variable domain, its missing parts supplied by reference TRBV2 and TRBJ1-2, is EPEVTQTPSHQVTQMGQEVILRCVPISNHLYFYWYRQILGQKVEFLVSFYNNEISEKSEIFDDQFSVERPDGSNFTLKIRSTKLEDSAMYFCASRRQMNYGYTFGSGTRLTVV.

The chain has TRBV7-8 and TRBJ2-3, with D perhaps matching TRBD1 or TRBD2 (5 bases each). Germline V gene lookup returns CDR1 SGHVS and CDR2 FQNEAQ. This CDR3 region has 15 residues. The germline V and J ends were trimmed by 5 bases and 1 base, with 13 bases remaining between them. In DNA form, the CDR3 reads TGTGCCAGCAGCCCCCGTATGGGGGGCACAGATACGCAGTATTTT. This sequence encodes CASSPRMGGTDTQYF.

The chain employs TRBV28 and TRBJ1-2; maybe TRBD1 (5 bases). Trimming took 3 bases from V and 0 from J, leaving 11 bases between them. The CDR3 covers 15 residues. The V gene's germline CDR1 is MDHEN and CDR2 SYDVKM. DNA of the CDR3: TGTGCCAGCAGTTTCTTCGGACACACTAACTATGGCTACACCTTC. Its translation: CASSFFGHTNYGYTF.

J is TRBJ1-3 and V is TRBV2, with a weak D call TRBD1 (5 bases). V was clipped by 3 bases and J by 1 base, with 7 bases between them. This CDR3 comprises 14 residues. Germline V gene sequence: CDR1 SNHLY, CDR2 FYNNEI. CDR3 region: CASSEQGSGNTIYF. The CDR3 DNA is TGTGCCAGCAGTGAGCAGGGATCTGGAAACACCATATATTTT.

This sequence joins TRBV19 and TRBJ2-2; 8 bases are shared with TRBD2. CDR1 is LNHDA and CDR2 is SQIVND in the germline V gene (reference sequence). The CDR3 consists of 16 residues. The trim removed 5 bases at V and 1 base at J, leaving 6 bases unmatched. The CDR3 sequence is CASSGGGRKNTGELFF. CDR3 nucleotide sequence: TGTGCCAGTAGTGGTGGCGGGAGGAAGAACACCGGGGAGCTGTTTTTT.

This chain links TRBV30 with TRBJ1-1, with D perhaps TRBD1 (5 bases). Trimming took off 1 base at V and 0 bases at J, with 12 bases between the two ends. This CDR3 contains 15 residues. Germline V gives CDR1 GTSNPN, CDR2 SVGIG (reference sequence). The CDR3 coding sequence is TGTGCCTGGAGTGAGGGGCTGGGAGTGAACACTGAAGCTTTCTTT. As protein: CAWSEGLGVNTEAFF.

The rearrangement joins TRBV6-5 to TRBJ1-1; a weak D match, TRBD1 (6 bases). This CDR3 spans 15 amino acids. The ends were cut back, 5 bases at V and 0 bases at J, with 13 bases in the middle. The germline gives CDR1 MNHEY, CDR2 SVGAGI. CDR3 region: CASSTRTAMNTEAFF. For the CDR3, the DNA is TGTGCCAGCAGTACTAGGACAGCCATGAACACTGAAGCTTTCTTT.

The rearrangement links TRBV19 to TRBJ1-5; D gene unclear. This CDR3 is 13 amino acids long. V lost 2 bases, J lost 2 bases, and 4 bases lay in between. Germline V gene lookup returns CDR1 LNHDA and CDR2 SQIVND (reference sequence). CDR3 region: CASSISGNQPQHF. CDR3 bases: TGTGCCAGTAGTATATCAGGCAATCAGCCCCAGCATTTT.

This clone has a handful of counts. For the CDR3, the DNA is TGTGCCTTCCGGCGGGCGGACGGGGCCAACGTCCTGACTTTC. Its protein is CAFRRADGANVLTF. The V gene is TRBV30, the J gene TRBJ2-6; possible D gene TRBD2, 5 bases. Trimming pared 7 bases from V and 4 bases from J, leaving 14 bases between. The germline V gene encodes CDR1 GTSNPN and CDR2 SVGIG (reference sequence). The CDR3 has 14 amino acids.

This chain links TRBV28 with TRBJ1-4; 9 bases are shared with TRBD1. This CDR3 comprises 14 residues. The V gene end was trimmed by 7 bases and the J gene end by 8 bases; junction bases not matched to a gene: 8. Per germline, CDR1 MDHEN and CDR2 SYDVKM. The CDR3 DNA sequence: TGTGCCAGCACCGAGGGACAGGGACCCGAAAAACTGTTTTTT. It specifies CASTEGQGPEKLFF.

CDR3 in DNA: TGCAGCGTTGAAGAGCGGTCCTACGCAGACATGAACACTGAAGCTTTCTTT. Protein: CSVEERSYADMNTEAFF. This chain links TRBV29-1 with TRBJ1-1; D ambiguous. Trimming left V 0 bases short and J 0 bases short, with 17 bases between. The CDR3 is 17 amino acids. The germline gives CDR1 SQVTM, CDR2 ANQGSEA.

The chain combines TRBV6-1 with TRBJ1-5, with unresolved D. From germline, CDR1 is MNHNS and CDR2 SASEGT. Trimming left V 1 base short and J 5 bases short, with 3 bases between. The CDR3 spans 12 residues. The CDR3, as DNA: TGTGCCAGCAGTGAAGGGGATCAGCCCCAGCATTTT. As protein: CASSEGDQPQHF.

V and J are TRBV9 and TRBJ2-3; D remains unclear. Germline V CDR1 and CDR2: SGDLS, YYNGEE. This CDR3 comprises 15 residues. Trimming took 0 bases from V and 2 from J, leaving 10 bases between them. CDR3 protein: CASSVEGRITDTQYF. DNA for the CDR3: TGTGCCAGCAGCGTAGAGGGCAGGATCACAGATACGCAGTATTTT.

J is TRBJ2-5 and V is TRBV6-1, with TRBD1 identical over 7 bases. Trimming took 9 bases from V and 2 from J; bases not matched to a gene: 3. From germline, CDR1 is MNHNS and CDR2 SASEGT. The CDR3 loop spans 12 amino acids. DNA for the CDR3: TGTGCCAGTGGGACAGTACAAGAGACCCAGTACTTC. Protein sequence: CASGTVQETQYF.

The chain joins TRBV4-3 to TRBJ1-4, with TRBD1 matching 9 bases. J was trimmed by 5 bases and V by 4 bases; bases with no gene match: 5. The CDR3 covers 15 residues. Germline V lookup: CDR1 LGHNA, CDR2 YSLEER. CDR3 region: CASSRVTGGNEKLFF. CDR3 nucleotide sequence: TGCGCCAGCAGCCGTGTGACAGGGGGAAATGAAAAACTGTTTTTT.

V and J are TRBV7-3 and TRBJ2-3; 16 bases map to TRBD2. This CDR3 is built from 16 residues. Germline trimming cut 5 bases from V and 4 bases from J; bases unmatched to any gene: 3. Germline V lookup: CDR1 SGHTA, CDR2 FQGTGA. For the CDR3, the DNA is TGTGCCAGCAGCCCAGGGACTAGCGGGAGGGCAGATACGCAGTATTTT. This encodes CASSPGTSGRADTQYF.